The present entry profiles one T cell receptor (beta chain) with its context. Its specificity is not known. Profiled with immunoSEQ multiplex PCR; TCRdb holds only in-frame clones, not every one. The sample holds just under 95,000 clones; around three quarters are singletons and the top ten take over 6.5%. These data come from a study of a mutant IDH1 vaccine in newly diagnosed glioma. Study-wide background: Males made up around 62% and females approximately 40% of treated patients, whose mean age was roughly 40 years.

The CDR3 extends over 13 amino acids. V lost 5 bases, J lost 7 bases, and 14 bases lay in between. Germline V lookup: CDR1 SGHTA, CDR2 FQGNSA. Study-level points and caveats: Evidence of vaccine-induced immune responses was documented in about 93% of patients. Pseudoprogression appeared independent of alterations in top peripheral clonotypes.

Regarding time point: baseline, week 1 (first vaccination visit). Treatment here: pre-vaccination baseline after standard-of-care therapy. Donor diagnoses consisted of new WHO grade 3 or 4 IDH1-mutant, ATRX-lost astrocytomas. J is TRBJ1-2 and V is TRBV7-2; D is undetermined. This receptor was identified in a man aged 40-49 years with glioma. The input for sequencing was PBMCs, taken from a glioma patient treated with radiotherapy, temozolomide or both. CDR3 in amino acids: CASSLTPGAGYTF. The DNA for the CDR3 is TGTGCCAGCAGCCTAACTCCAGGAGCTGGCTACACCTTC.